Presented here are 10 T cell receptor beta chains from one specimen sequenced in a study of T-cell reconstitution after alpha-beta-depleted transplantation in children. TCRbeta library construction was performed incorporating unique molecular identifiers. TCRdb re-called the PCR reads with MiXCR, one entry per CDR3 protein. The data hold around 380,000 distinct CDR3 sequences, with 9.5% to 13% observed a single time. The sequenced sample was PBMCs from the stem cell graft donor, obtained from the stem cell graft. Receptors originate from a human donor who donated a stem cell graft to a child with acute myeloid leukemia.

This clonotype was seen more than once but under ten times. This chain uses TRBV6-2 or TRBV6-3 with TRBJ2-1, with TRBD1 matching over 9 bases. With V trimmed by 2 bases and J by 5 bases, 10 bases remained unmatched. Per germline, CDR1 MNHEY and CDR2 SVGEGT. There are 17 residues in the CDR3. This CDR3 is CASSYALGQGRNNEQFF. The CDR3 nucleotides are TGTGCCAGCAGTTACGCCTTGGGACAGGGTCGGAACAATGAGCAGTTCTTC.

This clonotype was picked up a small number of times. This sequence joins TRBV20-1 and TRBJ2-7; D remains ambiguous. CDR1 is DFQATT and CDR2 is SNEGSKA in the germline V gene (reference sequence). Between the trimmed V and J ends, which lost 1 base and 7 bases, there was a span of 5 bases. This CDR3 is built from 10 residues. The CDR3 reads CSARVKEQYF. Written as DNA, the CDR3 is TGCAGTGCTAGAGTAAAGGAGCAGTACTTC.

The V gene is TRBV21-1, the J gene TRBJ2-7; the DNA was not compared with TRBD1, the D call given in the table. TRBV21-1 is recorded as a pseudogene. This CDR3 spans 16 amino acids. CDR3 amino acids: CASSKGKRNRGDEQYV. DNA for the CDR3: TGTGCCAGCAGCAAAGGGAAAAGAAACAGGGGCGACGAGCAGTACGTC.

This clonotype was observed a handful of times. The V gene is TRBV2, the J gene TRBJ2-2, with 7 bases that match TRBD1. The V gene end was trimmed by 6 bases and the J gene end by 2 bases; junction bases not matched to a gene: 6. The CDR3 is 15 amino acids. Germline V gene data show CDR1 as SNHLY and CDR2 as FYNNEI. The CDR3 reads CASRAQGLNTGELFF. CDR3 DNA sequence: TGTGCCAGCAGAGCACAGGGGCTTAACACCGGGGAGCTGTTTTTT.

This rearrangement joins TRBV5-1 to TRBJ2-5; TRBD1 matches 7 bases. Germline lookup yields CDR1 SGHRS and CDR2 YFSETQ. After removal of 4 bases from V and 7 bases from J, the junction contained 13 bases not matched to a gene. The CDR3 is 15 amino acids. CDR3 DNA: TGCGCCAGCAGCCTCATGACAGGGTCCTCAGGGACCCAGTACTTC. Translating gives CASSLMTGSSGTQYF.

This clonotype occurred a few times. V is TRBV25-1 and J is TRBJ2-2; the match to TRBD2 covers 8 bases. V was pared by 0 bases and J by 0 bases, with 18 bases of the junction left unmatched. Per germline, CDR1 MGHDK and CDR2 SYGVNS. This CDR3 is 22 amino acids long. For the CDR3, the DNA is TGTGCCAGCAGTGAATATTTTTGGGGGGAAAGGAATAGCGGGACGAACACCGGGGAGCTGTTTTTT. Its translation: CASSEYFWGERNSGTNTGELFF.

The chain links TRBV10-2 to TRBJ1-1, with no clear D. The CDR3 totals 14 residues. The V gene's germline CDR1 is WSHSY and CDR2 SAAADI. V was pared by 3 bases and J by 7 bases, with 15 bases between. As DNA, the CDR3 is TGCGCCAGCAGTGACCCAAGGTGGGCCTATGAAGCTTTCTTT. Amino acids: CASSDPRWAYEAFF.

The chain combines TRBV20-1 with TRBJ1-2; D uncertain. Germline V gene lookup returns CDR1 DFQATT and CDR2 SNEGSKA (reference sequence). This CDR3 has 13 amino acids. V was shortened by 6 bases and J by 4 bases, with 15 bases between the two germline ends. In DNA form, the CDR3 reads TGCAGTGCCACGGAGGGCTCGGGCTATGGCTACACCTTC. This encodes CSATEGSGYGYTF.

The V gene is TRBV6-2 or TRBV6-3, the J gene TRBJ2-1, with TRBD1 matching 10 bases. Looked up from germline, CDR1 is MNHEY and CDR2 is SVGEGT. The junction had 10 bases not matched to a gene; V was cut back by 6 bases and J by 8 bases. The CDR3 covers 15 residues. The CDR3 is CASRTRQGASDEQFF. For the CDR3, the DNA is TGTGCCAGCAGGACCAGACAGGGGGCATCGGATGAGCAGTTCTTC.

This clonotype was picked up many times. This chain joins TRBV7-6 and TRBJ1-3, with 9 bases lining up with TRBD1. The CDR3 is made up of 15 amino acids. Per the germline V gene, CDR1 is SGHVS and CDR2 is FNYEAQ. Unmatched junction bases numbered 4, after V lost 5 bases and J lost 2 bases. As DNA, the CDR3 is TGTGCCAGCAGCCTACAGGGGGCAACTGGAAACACCATATATTTT. It encodes CASSLQGATGNTIYF.